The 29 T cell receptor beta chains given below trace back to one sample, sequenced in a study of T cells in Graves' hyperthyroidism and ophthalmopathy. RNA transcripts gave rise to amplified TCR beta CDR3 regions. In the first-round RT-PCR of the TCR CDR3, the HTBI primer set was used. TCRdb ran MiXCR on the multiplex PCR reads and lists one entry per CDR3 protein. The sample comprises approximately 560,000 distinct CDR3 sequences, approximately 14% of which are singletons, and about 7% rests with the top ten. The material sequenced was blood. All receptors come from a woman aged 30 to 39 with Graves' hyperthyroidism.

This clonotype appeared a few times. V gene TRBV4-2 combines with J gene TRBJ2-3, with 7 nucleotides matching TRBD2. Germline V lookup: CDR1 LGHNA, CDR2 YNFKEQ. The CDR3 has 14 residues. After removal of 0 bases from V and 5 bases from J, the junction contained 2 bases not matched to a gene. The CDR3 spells CASSQELAKDTQYF. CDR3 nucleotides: TGTGCCAGCAGCCAAGAACTAGCGAAAGATACGCAGTATTTT.

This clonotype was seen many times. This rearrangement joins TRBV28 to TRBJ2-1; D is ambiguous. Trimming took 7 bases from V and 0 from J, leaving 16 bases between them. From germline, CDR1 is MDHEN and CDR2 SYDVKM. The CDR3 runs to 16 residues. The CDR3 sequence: CASITPTPSSYNEQFF. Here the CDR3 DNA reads TGTGCCAGCATCACACCAACACCGAGCTCCTACAATGAGCAGTTCTTC.

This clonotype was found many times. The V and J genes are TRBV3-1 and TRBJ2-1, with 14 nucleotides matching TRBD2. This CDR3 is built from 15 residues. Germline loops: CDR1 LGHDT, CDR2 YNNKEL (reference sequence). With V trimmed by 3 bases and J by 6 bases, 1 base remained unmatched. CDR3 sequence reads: CASSQGTSGSNEQFF. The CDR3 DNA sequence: TGTGCCAGCAGCCAGGGGACTAGCGGGAGCAATGAGCAGTTCTTC.

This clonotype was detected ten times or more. The CDR3: CASTPNAGAAYEQYF. As DNA, the CDR3 is TGTGCCAGCACCCCGAACGCCGGGGCTGCTTACGAGCAGTACTTC. J is TRBJ2-7 and V is TRBV11-2, with D perhaps TRBD1 or TRBD2 (5 bases each). In germline, CDR1 is SGHAT, CDR2 FQNNGV. Trimming removed 7 bases from V and 4 bases from J, with 20 bases in between. This CDR3 comprises 15 residues.

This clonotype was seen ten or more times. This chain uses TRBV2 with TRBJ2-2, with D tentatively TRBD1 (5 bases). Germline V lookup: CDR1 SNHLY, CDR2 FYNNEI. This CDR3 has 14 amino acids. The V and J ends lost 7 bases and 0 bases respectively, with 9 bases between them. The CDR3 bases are TGTGCCAGCAAGAGCAGGGCGAACACCGGGGAGCTGTTTTTT. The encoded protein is CASKSRANTGELFF.

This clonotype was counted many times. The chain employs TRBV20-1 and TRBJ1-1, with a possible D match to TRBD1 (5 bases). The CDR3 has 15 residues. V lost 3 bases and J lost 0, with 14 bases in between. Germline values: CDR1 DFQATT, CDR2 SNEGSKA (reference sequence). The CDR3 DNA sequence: TGCAGTGCTAGTCCCTCGGGGCCCATGAACACTGAAGCTTTCTTT. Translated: CSASPSGPMNTEAFF.

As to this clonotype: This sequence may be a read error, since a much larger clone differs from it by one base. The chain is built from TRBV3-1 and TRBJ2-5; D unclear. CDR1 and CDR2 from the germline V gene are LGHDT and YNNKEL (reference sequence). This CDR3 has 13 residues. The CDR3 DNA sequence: TGTGCCAGCAGGCAGAGCATACAAGGGACCCAGTACTTC. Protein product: CASRQSIQGTQYF.

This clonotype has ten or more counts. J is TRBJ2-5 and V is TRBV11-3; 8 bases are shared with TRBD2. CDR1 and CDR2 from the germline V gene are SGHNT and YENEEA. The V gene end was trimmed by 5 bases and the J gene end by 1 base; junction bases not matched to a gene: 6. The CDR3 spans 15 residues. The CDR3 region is CASSTGGQGQETQYF. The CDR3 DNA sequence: TGTGCCAGCAGCACGGGAGGGCAGGGCCAAGAGACCCAGTACTTC.

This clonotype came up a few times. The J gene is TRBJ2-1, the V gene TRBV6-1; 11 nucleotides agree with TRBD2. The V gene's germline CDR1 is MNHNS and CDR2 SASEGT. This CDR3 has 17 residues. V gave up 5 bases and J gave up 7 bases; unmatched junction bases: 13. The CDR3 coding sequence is TGTGCCAGCAGTCCCCGACGAGGGACTAGCGGACGAAATGAGCAGTTCTTC. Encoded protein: CASSPRRGTSGRNEQFF.

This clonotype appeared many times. The CDR3 here is CASSHPGIDTDTQYF. The CDR3 DNA follows: TGTGCCAGCAGTCATCCAGGAATCGACACAGATACGCAGTATTTT. The chain joins TRBV2 to TRBJ2-3; no reliable D call. CDR3 length equals 15 residues. Germline assignment: CDR1 SNHLY and CDR2 FYNNEI. V dropped 5 bases and J dropped 2 bases, with 14 bases sitting between them.

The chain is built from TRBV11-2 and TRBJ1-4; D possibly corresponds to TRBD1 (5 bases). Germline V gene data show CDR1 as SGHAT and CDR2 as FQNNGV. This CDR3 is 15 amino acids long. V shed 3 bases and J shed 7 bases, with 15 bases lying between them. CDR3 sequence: CASSFFGDEGEKLFF. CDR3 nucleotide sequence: TGTGCCAGCAGCTTTTTTGGGGACGAGGGTGAAAAACTGTTTTTT. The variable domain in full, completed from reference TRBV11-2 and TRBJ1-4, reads EAGVAQSPRYKIIEKRQSVAFWCNPISGHATLYWYQQILGQGPKLLIQFQNNGVVDDSQLPKDRFSAERLKGVDSTLKIQPAKLEDSAVYLCASSFFGDEGEKLFFGSGTQLSVL.

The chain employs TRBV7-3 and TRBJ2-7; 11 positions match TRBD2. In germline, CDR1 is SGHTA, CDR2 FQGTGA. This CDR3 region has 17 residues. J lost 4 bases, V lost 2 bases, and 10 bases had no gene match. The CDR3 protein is CASSLPLTSGRDYEQYF. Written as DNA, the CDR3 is TGTGCCAGCAGCTTACCCCTCACTAGCGGGAGAGATTACGAGCAGTACTTC.

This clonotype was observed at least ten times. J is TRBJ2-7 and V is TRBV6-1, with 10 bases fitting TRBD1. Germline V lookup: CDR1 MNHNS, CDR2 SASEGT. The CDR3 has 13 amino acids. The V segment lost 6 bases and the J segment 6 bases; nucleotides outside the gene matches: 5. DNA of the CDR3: TGTGCCAGCAGCCCCGGGACAGGGGTCGAGCAGTACTTC. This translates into CASSPGTGVEQYF.

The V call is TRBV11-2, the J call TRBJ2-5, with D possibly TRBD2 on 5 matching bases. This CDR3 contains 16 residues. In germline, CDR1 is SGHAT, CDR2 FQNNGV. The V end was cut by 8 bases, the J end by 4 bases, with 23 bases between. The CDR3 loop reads CASSPQHGIMSETQYF. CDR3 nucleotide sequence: TGTGCCAGCTCACCACAGCACGGGATAATGTCAGAGACCCAGTACTTC.

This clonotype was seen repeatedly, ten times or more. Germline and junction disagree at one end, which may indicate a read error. The CDR3 coding sequence is TGCGCCAGCAGCGGGGGGAACACTGAAGCTTTCTTT. This encodes CASSGGNTEAFF. This chain joins TRBV27 and TRBJ1-1, with TRBD1 as a possible D gene (5 bases). Germline CDR1 MNHEY, CDR2 SMNVEV (reference sequence). This CDR3 region has 12 residues.

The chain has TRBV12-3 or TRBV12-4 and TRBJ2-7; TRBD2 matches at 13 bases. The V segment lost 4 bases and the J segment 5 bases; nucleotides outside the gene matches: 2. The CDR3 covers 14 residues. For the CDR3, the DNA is TGTGCCAGCAGTTGGACTAGCGGGAGCGACGAGCAGTACTTC. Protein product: CASSWTSGSDEQYF.

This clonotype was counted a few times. The CDR3 is CAISEPRTDQDSGYTF. The CDR3 nucleotides read TGTGCCATCAGTGAGCCAAGGACAGATCAGGACAGTGGCTACACCTTC. The chain is built from TRBV10-3 and TRBJ1-2; TRBD1 might be the D (6 bases). V lost 2 bases, J lost 7 bases, and 20 bases lay in between. From germline, CDR1 is ENHRY and CDR2 SYGVKD. This CDR3 has 16 residues.

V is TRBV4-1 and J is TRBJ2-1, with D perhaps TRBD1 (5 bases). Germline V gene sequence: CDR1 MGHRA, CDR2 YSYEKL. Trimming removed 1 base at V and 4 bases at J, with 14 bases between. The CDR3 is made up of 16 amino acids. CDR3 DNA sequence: TGCGCCAGCAGCCAAGGGGCAGGGATGGGGTACAATGAGCAGTTCTTC. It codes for CASSQGAGMGYNEQFF.

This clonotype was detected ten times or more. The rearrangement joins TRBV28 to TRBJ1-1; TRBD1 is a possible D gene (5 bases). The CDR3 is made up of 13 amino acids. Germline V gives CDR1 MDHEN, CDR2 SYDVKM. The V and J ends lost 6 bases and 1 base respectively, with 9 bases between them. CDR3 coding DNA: TGTGCCAGCAGAGGACACGAGAACACTGAAGCTTTCTTT. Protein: CASRGHENTEAFF.

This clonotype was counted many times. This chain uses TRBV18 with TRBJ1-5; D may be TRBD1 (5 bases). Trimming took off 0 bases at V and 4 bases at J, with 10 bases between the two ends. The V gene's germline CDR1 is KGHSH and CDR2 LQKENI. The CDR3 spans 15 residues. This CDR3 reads CASSPPGRANQPQHF. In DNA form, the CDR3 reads TGTGCCAGCTCACCACCGGGCAGGGCGAATCAGCCCCAGCATTTT. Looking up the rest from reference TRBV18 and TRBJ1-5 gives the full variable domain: NAGVMQNPRHLVRRRGQEARLRCSPMKGHSHVYWYRQLPEEGLKFMVYLQKENIIDESGMPKERFSAEFPKEGPSILRIQQVVRGDSAAYFCASSPPGRANQPQHFGDGTRLSIL.

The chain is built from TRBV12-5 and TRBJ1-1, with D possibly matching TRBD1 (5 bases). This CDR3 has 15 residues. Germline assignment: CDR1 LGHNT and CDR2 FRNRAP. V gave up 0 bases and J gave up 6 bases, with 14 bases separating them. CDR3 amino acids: CASGLVLRGTPEAFF. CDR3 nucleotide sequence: TGTGCTAGTGGTTTGGTACTTCGGGGGACCCCTGAAGCTTTCTTT.

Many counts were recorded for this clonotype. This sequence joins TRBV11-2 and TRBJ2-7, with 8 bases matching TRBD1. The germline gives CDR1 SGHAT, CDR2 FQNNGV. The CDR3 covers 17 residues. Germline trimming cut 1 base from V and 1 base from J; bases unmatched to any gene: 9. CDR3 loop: CASSLGRQDRASYEQYF. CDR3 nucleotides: TGTGCCAGCAGCTTAGGTCGGCAGGACAGGGCGTCCTACGAGCAGTACTTC.

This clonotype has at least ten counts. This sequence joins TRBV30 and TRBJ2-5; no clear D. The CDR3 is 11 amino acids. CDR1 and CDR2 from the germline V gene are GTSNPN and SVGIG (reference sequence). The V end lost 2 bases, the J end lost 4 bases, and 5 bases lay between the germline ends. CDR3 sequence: CAWSMRETQYF. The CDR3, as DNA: TGTGCCTGGAGTATGCGAGAGACCCAGTACTTC. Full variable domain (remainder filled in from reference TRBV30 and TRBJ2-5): SQTIHQWPATLVQPVGSPLSLECTVEGTSNPNLYWYRQAAGRGLQLLFYSVGIGQISSEVPQNLSASRPQDRQFILSSKKLLLSDSGFYLCAWSMRETQYFGPGTRLLVL.

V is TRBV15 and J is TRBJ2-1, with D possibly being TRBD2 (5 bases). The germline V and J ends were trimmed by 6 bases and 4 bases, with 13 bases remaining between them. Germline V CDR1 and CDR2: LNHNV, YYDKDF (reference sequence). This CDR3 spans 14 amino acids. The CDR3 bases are TGTGCCACCAGTGCAGTTCGGGATTACAATGAGCAGTTCTTC. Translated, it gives CATSAVRDYNEQFF.

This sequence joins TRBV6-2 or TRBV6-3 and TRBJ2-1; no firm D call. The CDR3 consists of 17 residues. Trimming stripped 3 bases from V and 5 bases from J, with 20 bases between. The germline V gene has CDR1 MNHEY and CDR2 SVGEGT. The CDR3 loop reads CASSYQFSTAMDNEQFF. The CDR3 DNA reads TGTGCCAGCAGTTATCAGTTTAGCACGGCAATGGACAATGAGCAGTTCTTC.

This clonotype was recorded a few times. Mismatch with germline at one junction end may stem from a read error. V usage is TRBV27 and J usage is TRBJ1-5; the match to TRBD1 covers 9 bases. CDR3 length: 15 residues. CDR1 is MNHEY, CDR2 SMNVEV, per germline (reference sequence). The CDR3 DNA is TGTACCAGCAGTTGGACAGGGGTTAACAATCAGCCCCAGCATTTT. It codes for CTSSWTGVNNQPQHF.

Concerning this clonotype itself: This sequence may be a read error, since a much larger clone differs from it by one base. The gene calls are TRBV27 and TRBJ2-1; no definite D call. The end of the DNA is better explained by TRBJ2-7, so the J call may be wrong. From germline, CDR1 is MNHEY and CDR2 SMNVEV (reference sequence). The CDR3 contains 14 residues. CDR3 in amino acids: CASSWVTSYNEQYF. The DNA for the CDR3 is TGTGCCAGCTCCTGGGTGACCTCCTACAATGAGCAGTACTTC.

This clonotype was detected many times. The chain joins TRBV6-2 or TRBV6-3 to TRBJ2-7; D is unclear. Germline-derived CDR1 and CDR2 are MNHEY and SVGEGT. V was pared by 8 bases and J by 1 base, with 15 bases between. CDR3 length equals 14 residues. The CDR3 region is CASVGSPGSYEQYF. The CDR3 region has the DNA TGTGCCAGCGTGGGCTCCCCGGGTTCCTACGAGCAGTACTTC.

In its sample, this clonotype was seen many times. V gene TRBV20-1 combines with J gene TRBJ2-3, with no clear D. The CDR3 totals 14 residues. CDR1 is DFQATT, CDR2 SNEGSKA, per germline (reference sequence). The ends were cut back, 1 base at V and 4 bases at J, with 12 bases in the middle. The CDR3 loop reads CSARVPSAADTQYF. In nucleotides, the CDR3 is TGCAGTGCTAGAGTCCCCTCGGCCGCAGATACGCAGTATTTT.